Each of the 29 T cell receptor beta chains below was sequenced from the same sample in a study of blood T cells in healthy people across ages. Then a second PCR, running roughly 7 to 11 cycles, was carried out with a sample-barcoded 5' primer and a J-beta primer mix. TCRdb independently ran MiXCR on the 5' RACE reads; one entry per CDR3 protein. Seen here are 1,800,000 or so distinct CDR3 sequences, around 40% observed once, and the top ten hold more than 20%. The source material was blood. The receptors originated from a human donor in good health.

The chain uses TRBV5-1 and TRBJ1-3; the D gene is possibly TRBD1 (6 bases). The CDR3 totals 14 residues. Trimming removed 5 bases at V and 2 bases at J, with 11 bases between. Germline-derived CDR1 and CDR2 are SGHRS and YFSETQ. The CDR3 DNA sequence: TGCGCCAGCAGACCACAGGGAACTGGAAACACCATATATTTT. It encodes CASRPQGTGNTIYF.

On this clonotype: A junction boundary mismatches the germline segment, possibly from a read error. The chain recombines TRBV6-5 with TRBJ2-1; D is possibly TRBD2 (7 bases). CDR1 MNHEY and CDR2 SVGAGI come from the germline V gene. The CDR3 contains 15 residues. CDR3 nucleotide sequence: TGTGCCGGCAGTTACCGGTGGGGGGGGCCCGATGAGCAGTTCTTC. Residues: CAGSYRWGGPDEQFF.

This clonotype occurred many times. For the CDR3, the DNA is TGTGCCAGCAGCCCGGGACAGGGCCTTAACTATGGCTACACCTTC. It is translated as CASSPGQGLNYGYTF. The rearrangement uses TRBV7-2 and TRBJ1-2; 9 bases map to TRBD1. V was clipped by 5 bases and J by 1 base; unmatched bases: 5. This CDR3 comprises 15 residues. Germline loops: CDR1 SGHTA, CDR2 FQGNSA.

This clonotype was counted only a few times. V and J are TRBV3-1 and TRBJ2-5, with a possible D match to TRBD1 (5 bases). Trimming shortened V by 0 bases and J by 4 bases, and 15 bases separated the two germline ends. Germline CDR1 reads LGHDT; CDR2 reads YNNKEL (reference sequence). This CDR3 region has 16 residues. The CDR3 sequence: CASSQDRTLLRETQYF. DNA of the CDR3: TGTGCCAGCAGCCAAGACAGGACATTGCTCCGAGAGACCCAGTACTTC.

The V and J genes are TRBV13 and TRBJ2-4; D not certain. The DNA end favors TRBJ2-7, so the J call may be wrong. The CDR3 has 14 residues. The V gene's germline CDR1 is PRHDT and CDR2 FYEKMQ (reference sequence). In DNA, the CDR3 is TGTGCCAGCAGCTTAAGAGTGGATCGATACGAGCAGTACTTC. Translating it yields CASSLRVDRYEQYF.

J is TRBJ1-1 and V is TRBV11-3; a weak D match, TRBD1 (5 bases). The CDR3 length is 14 residues. Deletions cut 4 bases from V and 3 bases from J, with 12 bases between. Germline V CDR1 and CDR2: SGHNT, YENEEA. The CDR3 region is CASSSRQRYTEAFF. The DNA of the CDR3 is TGTGCCAGCAGCTCTCGACAGAGGTACACTGAAGCTTTCTTT.

Regarding this clonotype: One end of the junction does not line up with germline, which may come from a read error. V usage is TRBV20-1 and J usage is TRBJ2-7, with D hard to call. Germline V gene data show CDR1 as DFQATT and CDR2 as SNEGSKA (reference sequence). The CDR3 loop spans 12 amino acids. The CDR3 loop reads CRAIFGRSEQYF. DNA of the CDR3: TGCAGGGCTATATTTGGTCGAAGCGAGCAGTACTTC.

The rearrangement links TRBV20-1 to TRBJ1-6; maybe TRBD1 (5 bases). Germline lookup yields CDR1 DFQATT and CDR2 SNEGSKA (reference sequence). The CDR3 covers 16 residues. Trimming removed 2 bases at V and 8 bases at J, with 19 bases between. Written as DNA, the CDR3 is TGCAGTGCTAGACCCCTCCGGACATCCTTCCATTCACCCCTCCACTTT. Residues: CSARPLRTSFHSPLHF.

This CDR3 is CASSLVRSNYGYTF. The CDR3 DNA sequence: TGTGCCAGCAGCTTAGTGAGAAGCAACTATGGCTACACCTTC. The genes are TRBV7-2 and TRBJ1-2; D gene ambiguous. The CDR3 has 14 residues. Trimming stripped 1 base from V and 2 bases from J, with 8 bases between. Looked up from germline, CDR1 is SGHTA and CDR2 is FQGNSA.

J is TRBJ2-2 and V is TRBV6-5; weak D call: TRBD1 (6 bases). The CDR3 is 16 residues long. CDR1 is MNHEY, CDR2 SVGAGI, per germline. Trimming left V 7 bases short and J 7 bases short, with 22 bases between. The CDR3, as DNA: TGTGCCAGCACCGAATCGGGGCTCCGAGGGGGCGGGGAGCTGTTTTTT. It codes for CASTESGLRGGGELFF.

This clonotype was detected a few times. The chain joins TRBV29-1 to TRBJ2-6, with TRBD1 matching 9 bases. CDR1 and CDR2 (germline): SQVTM, ANQGSEA. J lost 0 bases, V lost 1 base, and 7 bases had no gene match. The CDR3 runs to 18 residues. Here the CDR3 reads CSVEVGQGESSGANVLTF. CDR3 sequence (DNA): TGCAGCGTTGAAGTGGGACAGGGAGAATCCTCTGGGGCCAACGTCCTGACTTTC.

The chain couples TRBV15 to TRBJ2-2, with D perhaps TRBD2 (5 bases). V was shortened by 4 bases and J by 4 bases, with 13 bases between the two germline ends. Germline values: CDR1 LNHNV, CDR2 YYDKDF (reference sequence). The CDR3 spans 15 residues. CDR3 sequence reads: CATSMRVRGTGELFF. CDR3 DNA: TGTGCCACCAGCATGCGGGTTCGCGGCACCGGGGAGCTGTTTTTT.

The chain has TRBV20-1 and TRBJ2-3; D ambiguous. V was shortened by 1 base and J by 5 bases, with 13 bases between the two germline ends. CDR1 is DFQATT and CDR2 is SNEGSKA in the germline V gene (reference sequence). The CDR3 length is 14 residues. CDR3 sequence (DNA): TGCAGTGCTAGAGGGGCCCCGGGTCGAGATACGCAGTATTTT. Its protein product is CSARGAPGRDTQYF.

This chain uses TRBV7-9 with TRBJ2-5; tentatively, D is TRBD2 (6 bases). This CDR3 region has 12 residues. Germline assignment: CDR1 SEHNR and CDR2 FQNEAQ (reference sequence). Trimming shortened V by 5 bases and J by 9 bases, and 13 bases separated the two germline ends. CDR3 protein: CASSKGTGAQYF. For the CDR3, the DNA is TGTGCCAGCAGCAAAGGGACGGGGGCCCAGTACTTC.

The CDR3 region has the DNA TGTGCCATCGCGGCGAGACAGGCTAACTCCTACAATGAGCAGTTCTTC. It translates to CAIAARQANSYNEQFF. V and J are TRBV27 and TRBJ2-1, with D maybe TRBD1 (6 bases). The germline V gene encodes CDR1 MNHEY and CDR2 SMNVEV (reference sequence). The CDR3 extends over 16 amino acids. V was cut by 10 bases and J by 0 bases, with 19 bases left in between.

This clonotype appeared a few times. The V call is TRBV20-1, the J call TRBJ2-7; perhaps TRBD2 as D (7 bases). The assigned J gene may be wrong: the sequence end matches TRBJ2-5 better. CDR1 DFQATT and CDR2 SNEGSKA come from the germline V gene (reference sequence). The CDR3 spans 14 residues. The CDR3 region has the DNA TGCAGTGCCCCGAGAGGGGGGGGGCGAGAGACCCAGTACTTC. Protein product: CSAPRGGGRETQYF.

This clonotype has a handful of counts. The chain links TRBV20-1 to TRBJ2-1; 12 positions agree with TRBD1. V shed 6 bases and J 3 bases; nucleotides not matched to a gene: 9. Germline loops: CDR1 DFQATT, CDR2 SNEGSKA (reference sequence). There are 16 residues in the CDR3. The CDR3 here is CSASRWDRGHYNEQFF. The CDR3 DNA reads TGCAGTGCCAGCAGATGGGACAGGGGGCACTACAATGAGCAGTTCTTC.

This sequence joins TRBV29-1 and TRBJ2-1; D gene uncertain. Germline V gene data show CDR1 as SQVTM and CDR2 as ANQGSEA. The CDR3 length is 13 residues. The CDR3 spells CAVLGRAYNEQFF. DNA of the CDR3: TGCGCCGTTTTAGGTAGGGCCTACAATGAGCAGTTCTTC.

The sample holds a few counts of this clonotype. The rearrangement uses TRBV7-9 and TRBJ2-1; 7 bases align to TRBD1. Germline trimming cut 4 bases from V and 6 bases from J; bases unmatched to any gene: 3. CDR3 length: 13 residues. Germline values: CDR1 SEHNR, CDR2 FQNEAQ (reference sequence). CDR3 in amino acids: CASSSGQVNEQFF. The CDR3, as DNA: TGTGCCAGCAGCTCTGGACAGGTCAATGAGCAGTTCTTC.

This clonotype was counted once. The chain recombines TRBV28 with TRBJ1-2; maybe TRBD1 (6 bases). This CDR3 is built from 14 residues. V dropped 7 bases and J dropped 7 bases, with 19 bases sitting between them. Germline lookup yields CDR1 MDHEN and CDR2 SYDVKM. The CDR3, as DNA: TGTGCCAGCACCCACAATGTGCGGGGGGCTGGCTACACCTTC. Its protein product is CASTHNVRGAGYTF.

This clonotype has a handful of counts. The chain couples TRBV10-3 to TRBJ1-4; D remains unclear. Trimming took off 5 bases at V and 5 bases at J, with 9 bases between the two ends. The CDR3 totals 13 residues. From germline, CDR1 is ENHRY and CDR2 SYGVKD. The CDR3 here is CAISPRENEKLFF. As DNA, the CDR3 is TGTGCCATCAGTCCGAGGGAGAATGAAAAACTGTTTTTT.

In its sample, this clonotype was seen a few times. This chain joins TRBV20-1 and TRBJ1-1, with 10 bases lining up with TRBD1. CDR3 length: 18 amino acids. V lost 0 bases, J lost 2 bases, and 12 bases stayed unmatched. Germline CDR1 DFQATT, CDR2 SNEGSKA (reference sequence). The DNA of the CDR3 is TGCAGTGCTAGAGATTGGGCGGACAGGGGGTATTACAACACTGAAGCTTTCTTT. Translation gives CSARDWADRGYYNTEAFF.

This chain uses TRBV2 with TRBJ2-5, with 8 bases matching TRBD2. Germline CDR1 and CDR2: SNHLY and FYNNEI. Trimming cost V 5 bases and J 4 bases; bases outside gene matches: 6. The CDR3 runs 14 residues. The DNA for the CDR3 is TGTGCCAGCAGTCCCGGGGGGGCCGTAGAGACCCAGTACTTC. Translation: CASSPGGAVETQYF. The variable domain in full, completed from reference TRBV2 and TRBJ2-5, reads EPEVTQTPSHQVTQMGQEVILRCVPISNHLYFYWYRQILGQKVEFLVSFYNNEISEKSEIFDDQFSVERPDGSNFTLKIRSTKLEDSAMYFCASSPGGAVETQYFGPGTRLLVL.

The chain links TRBV4-3 to TRBJ2-4; 9 bases map to TRBD2. The J call could be wrong; TRBJ2-7 is a better fit for the DNA end. This CDR3 has 19 residues. Germline lookup yields CDR1 LGHNA and CDR2 YSLEER. For the CDR3, the DNA is TGCGCCAGCAGCCAAGTTTCGCAAGCGGGGGGCTTATTCTCCTACGAGCAGTACTTC. Its translation: CASSQVSQAGGLFSYEQYF.

In this sample, this clonotype turned up many times. This chain uses TRBV5-1 with TRBJ1-2; unclear D gene. The V gene's germline CDR1 is SGHRS and CDR2 YFSETQ. Trimming cost V 1 base and J 4 bases, with 11 bases left between them. This CDR3 comprises 14 residues. DNA for the CDR3: TGCGCCAGCAGCTTGAGAGGGCTCGGCTATGGCTACACCTTC. Protein: CASSLRGLGYGYTF.

The chain links TRBV7-2 to TRBJ2-1; TRBD2 matches at 11 bases. Unmatched junction bases numbered 8, after V lost 6 bases and J lost 7 bases. The CDR3 contains 15 residues. Germline V gene lookup returns CDR1 SGHTA and CDR2 FQGNSA. CDR3 DNA: TGTGCCAGCAGTCCTAGACGACTAGCGGGGAATGAGCAGTTCTTC. Protein: CASSPRRLAGNEQFF. The full variable domain, rest sourced from reference TRBV7-2 and TRBJ2-1, is GAGVSQSPSNKVTEKGKDVELRCDPISGHTALYWYRQSLGQGLEFLIYFQGNSAPDKSGLPSDRFSAERTGGSVSTLTIQRTQQEDSAVYLCASSPRRLAGNEQFFGPGTRLTVL.

The CDR3 DNA reads as TGCAGTGCTATAAGCGGGGGGGCCACAGATACGCAGTATTTT. This translates into CSAISGGATDTQYF. This chain links TRBV20-1 with TRBJ2-3; 10 bases agree with TRBD2. The CDR3 length is 14 residues. Losses at the gene ends were 4 bases for V and 2 bases for J; bases not matched to a gene: 3. The germline V gene encodes CDR1 DFQATT and CDR2 SNEGSKA (reference sequence).

The chain couples TRBV19 to TRBJ2-6; D is unresolved. V was clipped by 10 bases and J by 8 bases, with 0 bases between them. This CDR3 spans 8 amino acids. The germline CDR1 and CDR2 sequences are LNHDA and SQIVND (reference sequence). In nucleotides, the CDR3 is TGTGCCACCAACGTCCTGACTTTC. It translates to CATNVLTF.

This clonotype was counted between two and nine times. The V call is TRBV29-1, the J call TRBJ2-7; the match to TRBD1 covers 10 bases. The V gene's germline CDR1 is SQVTM and CDR2 ANQGSEA. This CDR3 has 13 residues. J was trimmed by 2 bases and V by 5 bases; bases with no gene match: 3. CDR3 protein: CSVPGQGPYEQYF. DNA for the CDR3: TGCAGCGTTCCGGGACAGGGGCCCTACGAGCAGTACTTC.